Following are 27 T cell receptor beta chains from one sample sequenced in a study of Graves' ophthalmopathy and Graves' hyperthyroidism. The sequenced template was RNA, covering the TCR beta CDR3 region. RT-PCR in the first round used HTBI primers; a second-round multiplex PCR followed. Each CDR3 protein is one row after TCRdb ran MiXCR on the multiplex PCR reads. The table includes over 450,000 distinct CDR3 sequences, around 14% detected once. Source material: blood. All receptors come from a woman aged 25-40 years with Graves' ophthalmopathy.

The sample holds a few counts of this clonotype. The chain uses TRBV5-1 and TRBJ2-7; 12 nucleotides align to TRBD1. From germline, CDR1 is SGHRS and CDR2 YFSETQ. CDR3 size: 16 residues. Trimming removed 3 bases from V and 6 bases from J; junction bases left unmatched: 10. The DNA for the CDR3 is TGCGCCAGCAGCTGGACCAGTGGGACAGGGGGCAGCGAGCAGTACTTC. It is translated as CASSWTSGTGGSEQYF.

The V call is TRBV6-2 or TRBV6-3, the J call TRBJ2-7; 7 nucleotides align to TRBD1. Germline trimming cut 6 bases from V and 3 bases from J; bases unmatched to any gene: 8. The CDR3 length is 14 residues. Germline V CDR1 and CDR2: MNHEY, SVGEGT. CDR3 residues: CASRISGTVYEQYF. The CDR3 bases are TGTGCCAGCAGAATATCCGGGACAGTCTACGAGCAGTACTTC.

This clonotype was counted ten times or more. The chain employs TRBV28 and TRBJ2-7; a weak D match, TRBD1 (6 bases). The length of the CDR3 is 15 residues. CDR1 and CDR2 from the germline V gene are MDHEN and SYDVKM. V was shortened by 7 bases and J by 2 bases, with 18 bases between the two germline ends. This CDR3 is CASTAGGQIPYEQYF. In DNA form, the CDR3 reads TGTGCCAGCACCGCCGGCGGACAGATACCCTACGAGCAGTACTTC.

CDR3 coding DNA: TGTGCCAGCGCTCGGGGGGCCCAAGAGACCCAGTACTTC. Translated, it gives CASARGAQETQYF. The genes are TRBV27 and TRBJ2-5, with TRBD2 as a possible D gene (7 bases). V lost 8 bases and J lost 1, with 11 bases in between. Germline lookup yields CDR1 MNHEY and CDR2 SMNVEV (reference sequence). This CDR3 has 13 residues.

In this sample, this clonotype turned up many times. V and J are TRBV27 and TRBJ1-1; tentative D call: TRBD1 (5 bases). The V end was cut by 5 bases, the J end by 12 bases, with 16 bases between. CDR1 is MNHEY, CDR2 SMNVEV, per germline (reference sequence). CDR3 size: 12 residues. The chain's CDR3 is CASSLGQGSTFF. The CDR3 region has the DNA TGTGCCAGCAGTCTCGGGCAGGGATCAACTTTCTTT.

This clonotype has at least ten counts. The CDR3 bases are TGTGCCAGCTCACCAGACAGGTTGAGCTCCTACGAGCAGTACTTC. This translates into CASSPDRLSSYEQYF. The chain combines TRBV18 with TRBJ2-7, with a possible D match to TRBD1 (6 bases). V was pared by 2 bases and J by 0 bases, with 11 bases between. The CDR3 spans 15 residues. Germline V gene lookup returns CDR1 KGHSH and CDR2 LQKENI.

This clonotype was found a few times. A much larger clone lies one base from this, so it may be a read error. The chain is built from TRBV30 and TRBJ1-1, with D maybe TRBD1 (6 bases). V was cut by 3 bases and J by 1 base, with 9 bases left in between. This CDR3 spans 13 amino acids. Looked up from germline, CDR1 is GTSNPN and CDR2 is SVGIG (reference sequence). For the CDR3, the DNA is TGTGCCTGGAGCTGGACAGAGAACACTGAAGCTTTCTTT. Its translation is CAWSWTENTEAFF.

This clonotype occurred many times. This chain connects TRBV28 to TRBJ1-1, with unresolved D. The germline V and J ends were trimmed by 1 base and 1 base, with 10 bases remaining between them. The germline V gene encodes CDR1 MDHEN and CDR2 SYDVKM. The CDR3 has 15 residues. CDR3 amino acids: CASSLFGGRNTEAFF. CDR3 coding DNA: TGTGCCAGCAGTTTATTTGGAGGGAGGAACACTGAAGCTTTCTTT.

This clonotype was detected ten times or more. This chain joins TRBV12-3 or TRBV12-4 and TRBJ1-6; 9 bases fit TRBD1. The CDR3 extends over 15 amino acids. V lost 2 bases to trimming and J lost 7 bases; unmatched junction nucleotides: 3. DNA for the CDR3: TGTGCCAGCAGTTTAACAGGGGGCAGGAATTCACCCCTCCACTTT. It yields the protein CASSLTGGRNSPLHF.

Only a few counts were recorded for this clonotype. The CDR3: CAWKSGALRETQYF. The CDR3 bases are TGTGCCTGGAAGTCCGGGGCGCTACGGGAGACCCAGTACTTC. The chain is built from TRBV30 and TRBJ2-5; D tentatively fits TRBD1 or TRBD2 (5 bases each). Germline CDR1 is GTSNPN and CDR2 is SVGIG (reference sequence). This CDR3 contains 14 residues. V was clipped by 4 bases and J by 5 bases, with 17 bases between them. Drawing the rest from reference TRBV30 and TRBJ2-5, the complete variable domain is SQTIHQWPATLVQPVGSPLSLECTVEGTSNPNLYWYRQAAGRGLQLLFYSVGIGQISSEVPQNLSASRPQDRQFILSSKKLLLSDSGFYLCAWKSGALRETQYFGPGTRLLVL.

This clonotype was seen repeatedly, ten times or more. This chain joins TRBV6-1 and TRBJ2-7; weak D call: TRBD2 (5 bases). Trimming took off 7 bases at V and 7 bases at J, with 14 bases between the two ends. The CDR3 totals 12 residues. Germline V lookup: CDR1 MNHNS, CDR2 SASEGT. The CDR3 here is CASTEGALEQYF. The CDR3 bases are TGTGCCAGCACCGAGGGTGCTTTAGAGCAGTACTTC.

With respect to this clonotype: The junction does not match germline at one end; this may be a read error. The chain joins TRBV24-1 to TRBJ2-5; possible D gene TRBD2, 6 bases. CDR3 size: 16 residues. Germline loops: CDR1 KGHDR, CDR2 SFDVKD. The CDR3 nucleotides read TGTGCCACCAGTGATTTGACAGGACTCTCGGGAGAGACCGAGGACTTC. Translated, it gives CATSDLTGLSGETEDF.

This clonotype has a count of ten or more. The rearrangement uses TRBV27 and TRBJ2-2, with 11 bases identical to TRBD2. V gave up 4 bases and J gave up 4 bases; unmatched junction bases: 5. The CDR3 length is 16 residues. In germline, CDR1 is MNHEY, CDR2 SMNVEV (reference sequence). The CDR3 spells CASSSLAGVVTGELFF. For the CDR3, the DNA is TGTGCCAGCAGTTCACTAGCGGGAGTGGTCACCGGGGAGCTGTTTTTT.

This clonotype was detected many times. V usage is TRBV28 and J usage is TRBJ2-7; 12 nucleotides agree with TRBD2. The germline gives CDR1 MDHEN, CDR2 SYDVKM. The J segment lost 7 bases and the V segment lost 6 bases, leaving 7 bases of the junction unmatched. The CDR3 is made up of 14 amino acids. The CDR3 nucleotides read TGTGCCAGCAGCCGACTAGCGGGAGATGGGGAGCAGTACTTC. It is translated as CASSRLAGDGEQYF.

This clonotype was seen repeatedly, ten times or more. The chain employs TRBV12-3 or TRBV12-4 and TRBJ1-1; a weak D match, TRBD1 (6 bases). CDR3 length equals 15 residues. The V end was cut by 6 bases, the J end by 4 bases, with 18 bases between. CDR3 protein: CASSLPTGRGTEAFF. CDR3 coding DNA: TGTGCCAGCAGCCTACCCACAGGGAGAGGCACTGAAGCTTTCTTT.

This clonotype was observed a handful of times. J is TRBJ1-6 and V is TRBV3-1; 9 positions match TRBD1. This CDR3 spans 17 amino acids. J gave up 8 bases and V 4 bases, and 12 bases lay outside the gene matches. CDR1 and CDR2 from the germline V gene are LGHDT and YNNKEL (reference sequence). The CDR3, as DNA: TGTGCCAGCAGCCCCGGAATTCCACAGGGGGCTTATTCACCCCTCCACTTT. Translating it yields CASSPGIPQGAYSPLHF.

This clonotype showed up many times. The chain combines TRBV11-3 with TRBJ1-1; a weak D match, TRBD1 (5 bases). This CDR3 comprises 13 residues. Germline-derived CDR1 and CDR2 are SGHNT and YENEEA. Trimming took 3 bases from V and 10 from J, leaving 15 bases between them. DNA of the CDR3: TGTGCCAGCAGCTTCGCTGGGCGAGGGGTAGCTTTCTTT. Its translation: CASSFAGRGVAFF.

The J gene is TRBJ2-7, the V gene TRBV6-5, with D possibly being TRBD2 (5 bases). The germline V gene has CDR1 MNHEY and CDR2 SVGAGI. This CDR3 is built from 13 residues. V was trimmed by 2 bases and J by 2 bases, leaving 7 bases between them. Here the CDR3 reads CASSYQTTYEQYF. The CDR3 nucleotides are TGTGCCAGCAGTTACCAGACTACCTACGAGCAGTACTTC.

This clonotype was recorded many times. CDR3 coding DNA: TGTGCCAGCAGTTCTACAGGGGGCGTCGGATACGAGCAGTACTTC. It encodes CASSSTGGVGYEQYF. V is TRBV28 and J is TRBJ2-7; 9 bases align to TRBD1. Germline V gives CDR1 MDHEN, CDR2 SYDVKM. With 4 bases clipped from V and 4 bases from J, the junction kept 8 bases outside the gene matches. This CDR3 is built from 15 residues. The full variable domain, completed using reference TRBV28 and TRBJ2-7, is DVKVTQSSRYLVKRTGEKVFLECVQDMDHENMFWYRQDPGLGLRLIYFSYDVKMKEKGDIPEGYSVSREKKERFSLILESASTNQTSMYLCASSSTGGVGYEQYFGPGTRLTVT.

This clonotype was recorded at least ten times. This chain joins TRBV6-5 and TRBJ1-5; 8 bases are shared with TRBD1. The CDR3 length is 15 residues. V gave up 1 base and J gave up 6 bases; unmatched junction bases: 5. Looked up from germline, CDR1 is MNHEY and CDR2 is SVGAGI. The CDR3 sequence: CASSYLDRAVQPQHF. The CDR3 bases are TGTGCCAGCAGTTACTTGGACAGGGCAGTTCAGCCCCAGCATTTT.

This clonotype was recorded many times. The chain recombines TRBV15 with TRBJ2-7, with 7 positions matching TRBD2. V was clipped by 0 bases and J by 5 bases; unmatched bases: 13. This CDR3 has 17 residues. The germline CDR1 and CDR2 sequences are LNHNV and YYDKDF (reference sequence). The CDR3 region is CATSRDNWGGLKNEQYF. CDR3 DNA sequence: TGTGCCACCAGCAGAGATAACTGGGGAGGGCTTAAGAACGAGCAGTACTTC. Full variable domain (missing parts from reference TRBV15 and TRBJ2-7): DAMVIQNPRYQVTQFGKPVTLSCSQTLNHNVMYWYQQKSSQAPKLLFHYYDKDFNNEADTPDNFQSRRPNTSFCFLDIRSPGLGDTAMYLCATSRDNWGGLKNEQYFGPGTRLTVT.

This clonotype showed up many times. The V gene is TRBV6-1, the J gene TRBJ1-1; the D is unclear. V shed 0 bases and J shed 13 bases, with 0 bases lying between them. Germline CDR1 is MNHNS and CDR2 is SASEGT. The CDR3 contains 8 residues. CDR3 nucleotides: TGTGCCAGCAGTGAAGCTTTCTTT. Translation: CASSEAFF.

This clonotype was seen ten or more times. The genes are TRBV6-1 and TRBJ2-7; a possible D gene is TRBD1 (6 bases). Germline V lookup: CDR1 MNHNS, CDR2 SASEGT. Trimming stripped 0 bases from V and 9 bases from J, with 21 bases between. This CDR3 is built from 16 residues. The CDR3 protein is CASSEATGPHPEGQYF. The CDR3 DNA follows: TGTGCCAGCAGTGAAGCCACAGGGCCTCACCCAGAGGGGCAGTACTTC.

This clonotype was recorded at least ten times. The chain joins TRBV7-9 to TRBJ1-1; D is perhaps TRBD1 (6 bases). This CDR3 spans 15 amino acids. V was shortened by 3 bases and J by 3 bases, with 14 bases between the two germline ends. Germline V gene sequence: CDR1 SEHNR, CDR2 FQNEAQ (reference sequence). The chain's CDR3 is CASSFRGTTDTEAFF. The CDR3 DNA follows: TGTGCCAGCAGCTTTAGGGGGACGACTGACACTGAAGCTTTCTTT.

CDR3 sequence reads: CASSPPFGELFF. The CDR3 nucleotides read TGTGCCAGCAGTCCCCCATTCGGGGAGCTGTTTTTT. The chain recombines TRBV6-2 or TRBV6-3 with TRBJ2-2; D is unresolved. V shed 5 bases and J shed 7 bases, with 8 bases lying between them. CDR1 is MNHEY and CDR2 is SVGEGT in the germline V gene. This CDR3 is built from 12 residues.

This clonotype was observed at least ten times. This rearrangement joins TRBV24-1 to TRBJ1-2, with D possibly matching TRBD1 (5 bases). V was cut by 5 bases and J by 3 bases, with 12 bases left in between. Germline V gives CDR1 KGHDR, CDR2 SFDVKD. This CDR3 has 14 amino acids. The CDR3 protein is CATSGGTIDYGYTF. CDR3 nucleotides: TGTGCCACCAGTGGGGGCACGATCGACTATGGCTACACCTTC.

This clonotype has a handful of counts. This rearrangement joins TRBV11-3 to TRBJ2-5; either TRBD1 or TRBD2 may supply D (5 bases each). Germline V lookup: CDR1 SGHNT, CDR2 YENEEA. Trimming left V 5 bases short and J 5 bases short, with 21 bases between. The CDR3 length is 16 residues. CDR3 sequence reads: CASSEGTRAHWETQYF. The CDR3 DNA reads TGTGCCAGCAGCGAAGGGACGCGCGCCCATTGGGAGACCCAGTACTTC. The variable domain in full, completed from reference TRBV11-3 and TRBJ2-5, reads EAGVVQSPRYKIIEKKQPVAFWCNPISGHNTLYWYLQNLGQGPELLIRYENEEAVDDSQLPKDRFSAERLKGVDSTLKIQPAELGDSAVYLCASSEGTRAHWETQYFGPGTRLLVL.